This record concerns one T cell receptor beta chain sequence. The data belong to a study of blood T cell repertoires in COVID-19. Looking at the study overall: Whether acute or convalescent, the COVID-19 samples came from the United States, Italy and Spain. PBMCs, B-cell-depleted T cells, or T cells provided the cDNA or gDNA that made up the material.

Per the study methods: The authors estimated nucleated cell counts from reference gene primer amplification. Produced via immunoSEQ multiplex PCR; TCRdb's table is partial and in-frame only. The V and J calls and clone size come from that table; D and trimming were worked out from the DNA. The profile shows around 130,000 clones, about 83% of them singletons. In terms of age and location, participants ranged from about 18 to 95 years and lived in about 25 US areas. The sequence was obtained from a woman between 50 and 59 years old with acute COVID-19. The sequenced material came from PBMCs or T cells enriched from blood (not recorded which).

The CDR3 here is CASSSGQGPYGYTF. CDR3 DNA: TGCGCCAGCAGCTCGGGACAGGGACCCTATGGCTACACCTTC. The rearrangement uses TRBV5-1 and TRBJ1-2; 9 nucleotides match TRBD1. There are 14 residues in the CDR3. Trimming at V came to 3 bases and at J to 4 bases, leaving 4 bases not matched to a gene. Germline V lookup: CDR1 SGHRS, CDR2 YFSETQ. The full variable domain, completed using reference TRBV5-1 and TRBJ1-2, is KAGVTQTPRYLIKTRGQQVTLSCSPISGHRSVSWYQQTPGQGLQFLFEYFSETQRNKGNFPGRFSGRQFSNSRSEMNVSTLELGDSALYLCASSSGQGPYGYTFGSGTRLTVV.